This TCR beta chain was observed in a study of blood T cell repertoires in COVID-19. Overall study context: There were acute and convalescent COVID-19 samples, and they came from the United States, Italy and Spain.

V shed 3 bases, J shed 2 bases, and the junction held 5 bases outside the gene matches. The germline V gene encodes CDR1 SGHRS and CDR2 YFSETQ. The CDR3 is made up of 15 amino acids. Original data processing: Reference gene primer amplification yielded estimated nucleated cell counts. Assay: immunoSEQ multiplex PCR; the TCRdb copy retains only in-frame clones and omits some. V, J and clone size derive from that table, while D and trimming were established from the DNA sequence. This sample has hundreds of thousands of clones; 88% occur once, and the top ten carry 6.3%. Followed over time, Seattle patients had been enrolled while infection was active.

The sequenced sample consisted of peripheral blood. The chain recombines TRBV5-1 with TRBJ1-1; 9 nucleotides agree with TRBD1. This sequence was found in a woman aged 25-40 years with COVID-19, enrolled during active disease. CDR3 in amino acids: CASSSEGQGNTEAFF. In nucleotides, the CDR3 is TGCGCCAGCAGCTCGGAGGGACAGGGAAACACTGAAGCTTTCTTT.